This section outlines one T cell receptor beta chain sequence together with its context. In germline, CDR1 is KGHSH, CDR2 LQKENI. V lost 4 bases, J lost 3 bases, and 5 bases stayed unmatched. This CDR3 region has 15 residues. This entry comes from a study of blood T cell repertoires in COVID-19. Study context: The United States, Italy and Spain provided the acute and convalescent COVID-19 samples.

Study processing details: Amplification of reference gene primers provided the estimated nucleated cell counts. The protocol was immunoSEQ multiplex PCR, while the TCRdb copy is restricted to in-frame clones and leaves out a portion. V, J and clone size were drawn from that table, and D and trimming were deduced from the DNA. Among tens of thousands of clones, 60% to 75% were seen once, and the ten largest hold approximately 30%. The sequence was collected from a woman older than 75 with acute or convalescent COVID-19. This rearrangement joins TRBV18 to TRBJ1-1; TRBD1 matches at 10 bases. The specimen sequenced was peripheral blood. The CDR3 reads CASSRPTGGHTEAFF. DNA of the CDR3: TGTGCCAGCTCACGCCCGACAGGGGGCCACACTGAAGCTTTCTTT.